The rows below give T cell receptor beta chains drawn from one sample of a study of radiotherapy plus CTLA-4 blockade in lung cancer. The assay was immunoSEQ multiplex PCR, and TCRdb's table has in-frame clones only and misses some. The sample comprises about 85,000 clones, approximately 83% of which are singletons, and approximately 1.9% rests with the top ten. Sequenced material: peripheral blood, taken from a patient treated with radiotherapy plus ipilimumab. All receptors come from a human donor with non-small cell lung cancer who had a partial response to radiotherapy plus ipilimumab. Each CDR3 is given with its conserved first and last residue. A D gene is named only where the DNA matches it firmly.

J gene: TRBJ2-1; D gene: TRBD2; CDR3 length: 17; V gene: TRBV27; CDR3 protein: CASSSPLRLAGYNEQFF
J gene: TRBJ1-4; D gene: TRBD1; CDR3 length: 15; V gene: TRBV5-4; CDR3 protein: CASSKNRGESEKLFF
J gene: TRBJ2-1; D gene: .; CDR3 length: 13; V gene: TRBV2; CDR3 protein: CASSEEVHNEQFF
J gene: TRBJ2-3; D gene: .; CDR3 length: 14; V gene: TRBV4-2; CDR3 protein: CASSQVRDKDTQYF
J gene: TRBJ1-5; D gene: .; CDR3 length: 17; V gene: TRBV18; CDR3 protein: CASSPLVLDSGGQPQHF
J gene: TRBJ2-7; D gene: TRBD1; CDR3 length: 16; V gene: TRBV30; CDR3 protein: CAWRPEGQGSSYEQYF
J gene: TRBJ1-3; D gene: .; CDR3 length: 14; V gene: TRBV19; CDR3 protein: CASGGGRTGNTIYF
J gene: TRBJ1-5; D gene: .; CDR3 length: 13; V gene: TRBV6-5; CDR3 protein: CASEQGANQPQHF
J gene: TRBJ2-6; D gene: .; CDR3 length: 15; V gene: TRBV7-2; CDR3 protein: CASRLSQGSANVLTF
J gene: TRBJ1-1; D gene: .; CDR3 length: 14; V gene: TRBV7-8; CDR3 protein: CASSLEQLNTEAFF
J gene: TRBJ1-2; D gene: TRBD1; CDR3 length: 14; V gene: TRBV23-1; CDR3 protein: CASRKTGDNYGYTF
J gene: TRBJ1-1; D gene: .; CDR3 length: 12; V gene: TRBV7-9; CDR3 protein: CASSLMAGEAFF
J gene: TRBJ2-1; D gene: .; CDR3 length: 15; V gene: TRBV9; CDR3 protein: CASSPRVVSYNEQFF
J gene: TRBJ2-1; D gene: .; CDR3 length: 15; V gene: TRBV5-1; CDR3 protein: CASSLDSRSYNEQFF
J gene: TRBJ2-6; D gene: .; CDR3 length: 16; V gene: TRBV11-2; CDR3 protein: CASSFSAASGANVPTF
J gene: TRBJ2-5; D gene: TRBD2; CDR3 length: 16; V gene: TRBV25-1; CDR3 protein: CASSESPAGGLETQYF
J gene: TRBJ1-2; D gene: TRBD1; CDR3 length: 14; V gene: TRBV6-4; CDR3 protein: CASSDSSGGYGYTF
J gene: TRBJ2-1; D gene: .; CDR3 length: 15; V gene: TRBV30; CDR3 protein: CAWSAKRSSYNEQFF
J gene: TRBJ1-1; D gene: .; CDR3 length: 11; V gene: TRBV30; CDR3 protein: CAWSLNVEGFF
J gene: TRBJ2-1; D gene: TRBD2; CDR3 length: 19; V gene: TRBV30; CDR3 protein: CAWSVQWLAGALPLREQFF
J gene: TRBJ2-5; D gene: TRBD2; CDR3 length: 17; V gene: TRBV10-2; CDR3 protein: CASSRGLAGHITETQYF
J gene: TRBJ2-2; D gene: TRBD2; CDR3 length: 15; V gene: TRBV5-1; CDR3 protein: CASSSLAGNTGELFF
J gene: TRBJ2-1; D gene: .; CDR3 length: 13; V gene: TRBV15; CDR3 protein: CATSRGQNNEQFF
J gene: TRBJ2-7; D gene: TRBD2; CDR3 length: 14; V gene: TRBV29-1; CDR3 protein: CSVVTSGLAYEQYF
J gene: TRBJ1-1; D gene: TRBD1; CDR3 length: 15; V gene: TRBV27; CDR3 protein: CASGLLRQGGTEAFF
J gene: TRBJ1-2; D gene: TRBD1; CDR3 length: 14; V gene: TRBV28; CDR3 protein: CASSLYRGLGGYTF
J gene: TRBJ2-1; D gene: .; CDR3 length: 14; V gene: TRBV7-2; CDR3 protein: CASSYAGSYNEQFF
J gene: TRBJ1-1; D gene: .; CDR3 length: 14; V gene: TRBV6-6; CDR3 protein: CASTRGGSNTEAFF